Shown below are 28 T cell receptor beta chains from a single sample sequenced in a study of blood T cell repertoires in COVID-19 (dated by TCRdb to 2019 to 2021). Libraries were constructed by the immunoSEQ multiplex PCR assay. In TCRdb, the immuneACCESS table is reduced to in-frame sequences with V and J assigned. These tables do not hold every clone; where another copy was compared, an unresolved V gene accounts for under half, and the others remain unexplained. Across this sample there are 110,000 to 150,000 clones, with over 70% seen only once. The ten biggest clones cover more than 1.5% of the sample. Source material: peripheral blood. Receptors originate from an older woman with acute or convalescent COVID-19.

J is TRBJ1-2 and V is TRBV2; 10 bases map to TRBD1. This CDR3 has 14 residues. Looked up from germline, CDR1 is SNHLY and CDR2 is FYNNEI. V gave up 5 bases and J gave up 6 bases; unmatched junction bases: 6. As DNA, the CDR3 is TGTGCCAGCAGTACCGGGACAGGGGAAGATGGCTACACCTTC. It specifies CASSTGTGEDGYTF.

The chain links TRBV10-3 to TRBJ2-7; 9 nucleotides align to TRBD1. Germline CDR1 ENHRY, CDR2 SYGVKD. The CDR3 sequence is 16 residues long. V shed 6 bases and J 2 bases; nucleotides not matched to a gene: 11. The CDR3 DNA follows: TGTGCCATCAGGGAACCGGGACAGGGCGTCGCCTACGAGCAGTACTTC. Its translation: CAIREPGQGVAYEQYF.

The chain has TRBV5-1 and TRBJ1-1; D ambiguous. This CDR3 contains 12 residues. CDR1 is SGHRS and CDR2 is YFSETQ in the germline V gene. V lost 2 bases to trimming and J lost 3 bases, with 5 bases between them. CDR3 residues: CASSFTDTEAFF. The CDR3 DNA reads as TGCGCCAGCAGCTTCACGGACACTGAAGCTTTCTTT.

The chain couples TRBV7-9 to TRBJ2-7, with 7 bases that match TRBD2. Germline values: CDR1 SEHNR, CDR2 FQNEAQ (reference sequence). Losses at the gene ends were 5 bases for V and 2 bases for J; bases not matched to a gene: 12. The CDR3 contains 16 residues. CDR3: CASSPQGGRSAYEQYF. CDR3 bases: TGTGCCAGCAGCCCTCAGGGAGGGAGGTCGGCCTACGAGCAGTACTTC.

This chain links TRBV4-1 with TRBJ2-1; 9 bases align to TRBD1. The CDR3 covers 16 residues. J lost 4 bases, V lost 5 bases, and 9 bases had no gene match. CDR1 and CDR2 from the germline V gene are MGHRA and YSYEKL. CDR3 bases: TGCGCCAGCAGCTTAACCGGGACAGGGCATTACAATGAGCAGTTCTTC. The encoded protein is CASSLTGTGHYNEQFF.

The CDR3 DNA is TGTGCCAGCAGCTCCCGGGACAGGGGGCGAATAAGAGACTACGAGCAGTACTTC. It codes for CASSSRDRGRIRDYEQYF. V gene TRBV7-6 combines with J gene TRBJ2-7, with 12 nucleotides matching TRBD1. The CDR3 is 18 amino acids. The ends lost 4 bases at V and 3 bases at J; junction bases unmatched: 13. In germline, CDR1 is SGHVS, CDR2 FNYEAQ.

CDR3 sequence reads: CASSEVVLGDSPLHF. In DNA form, the CDR3 reads TGTGCCAGCAGTGAAGTGGTACTAGGTGATTCACCCCTCCACTTT. The gene calls are TRBV6-1 and TRBJ1-6; D is uncertain. The ends were cut back, 1 base at V and 8 bases at J, with 12 bases in the middle. The CDR3 loop spans 15 amino acids. Germline CDR1 MNHNS, CDR2 SASEGT.

The chain employs TRBV12-3 or TRBV12-4 and TRBJ1-1; 8 nucleotides align to TRBD1. This CDR3 is 12 amino acids long. With 6 bases clipped from V and 8 bases from J, the junction kept 5 bases outside the gene matches. CDR3 coding DNA: TGTGCCAGCAGCTGGACAGGGCGGGAAGCTTTCTTT. Encoded protein: CASSWTGREAFF.

The chain is built from TRBV4-2 and TRBJ2-7; 7 positions match TRBD2. The CDR3 sequence is 14 residues long. V lost 1 base to trimming and J lost 4 bases; unmatched junction nucleotides: 4. The V gene's germline CDR1 is LGHNA and CDR2 YNFKEQ. The CDR3 loop reads CASSQAGGGYEQYF. CDR3 nucleotide sequence: TGTGCCAGCAGCCAAGCGGGAGGAGGGTACGAGCAGTACTTC.

Notes on this clone: This same CDR3 is encoded by further DNA sequences in the sample. This rearrangement joins TRBV9 to TRBJ2-1; TRBD1 aligns across 9 bases. With 6 bases clipped from V and 7 bases from J, the junction kept 11 bases outside the gene matches. Germline CDR1 and CDR2: SGDLS and YYNGEE. This CDR3 is built from 15 residues. CDR3 residues: CASTPSGQGFNEQFF. Here the CDR3 DNA reads TGTGCCAGCACCCCCTCGGGACAGGGTTTTAATGAGCAGTTCTTC.

The chain combines TRBV15 with TRBJ2-4, with TRBD1 matching 8 bases. The junction had 9 bases not matched to a gene; V was cut back by 2 bases and J by 12 bases. This CDR3 region has 14 residues. Per germline, CDR1 LNHNV and CDR2 YYDKDF (reference sequence). The CDR3 protein is CATSRKTGAVAQYF. As DNA, the CDR3 is TGTGCCACCAGCAGAAAGACAGGGGCGGTGGCTCAGTACTTC.

V is TRBV3-1 (or the pseudogene TRBV3-2) and J is TRBJ2-3; D is uncertain. The CDR3 is made up of 13 amino acids. CDR1 and CDR2 from the germline V gene are LGHDT and YNNKEL (reference sequence). With 0 bases removed from V and 12 bases from J, the gap between germline ends came to 13 bases. The CDR3 DNA reads TGTGCCAGCAGCCAAGATCCCCTAGTGCCTCAGTATTTT. Its translation: CASSQDPLVPQYF.

This clone was seen only once. V and J are TRBV11-2 and TRBJ2-5, with TRBD2 matching 7 bases. V was pared by 3 bases and J by 1 base, with 8 bases of the junction left unmatched. Germline CDR1 reads SGHAT; CDR2 reads FQNNGV. CDR3 length: 16 residues. CDR3: CASSLASGLIQETQYF. CDR3 bases: TGTGCCAGCAGCTTGGCTAGCGGACTAATCCAAGAGACCCAGTACTTC.

This clone was found a few times. The chain recombines TRBV28 with TRBJ2-3; D possibly corresponds to TRBD2 (6 bases). CDR1 and CDR2 from the germline V gene are MDHEN and SYDVKM. There are 17 residues in the CDR3. Between the trimmed V and J ends, which lost 3 bases and 0 bases, there was a span of 16 bases. The CDR3 is CASSLLLFSGSTDTQYF. CDR3 bases: TGTGCCAGCAGTTTGCTACTATTTAGCGGTAGCACAGATACGCAGTATTTT.

In its sample, this clone was seen once. The chain uses TRBV6-4 and TRBJ2-1; 10 bases are shared with TRBD2. Losses at the gene ends were 5 bases for V and 2 bases for J; bases not matched to a gene: 12. The CDR3 runs 18 residues. Germline CDR1 MRHNA, CDR2 SNTAGT. CDR3 amino acids: CASSRTPAGTSAYNEQFF. DNA of the CDR3: TGTGCCAGCAGTCGTACCCCCGCCGGGACTAGCGCCTACAATGAGCAGTTCTTC.

This chain connects TRBV5-1 to TRBJ2-5; 9 bases are a match to TRBD1. Germline assignment: CDR1 SGHRS and CDR2 YFSETQ. Trimming cost V 0 bases and J 4 bases; bases outside gene matches: 1. This CDR3 contains 14 residues. The CDR3 DNA is TGCGCCAGCAGCTTGGCGGGACAGGGAGAGACCCAGTACTTC. Translation: CASSLAGQGETQYF.

The chain employs TRBV11-2 and TRBJ1-3; D call uncertain. Germline V gene sequence: CDR1 SGHAT, CDR2 FQNNGV. This CDR3 region has 14 residues. V gave up 3 bases and J gave up 4 bases, with 10 bases separating them. For the CDR3, the DNA is TGTGCCAGCAGCTTCCGGGATCCCGGAAACACCATATATTTT. Amino acids: CASSFRDPGNTIYF. The full variable domain, with the rest looked up from reference TRBV11-2 and TRBJ1-3, is EAGVAQSPRYKIIEKRQSVAFWCNPISGHATLYWYQQILGQGPKLLIQFQNNGVVDDSQLPKDRFSAERLKGVDSTLKIQPAKLEDSAVYLCASSFRDPGNTIYFGEGSWLTVV.

This chain uses TRBV5-1 with TRBJ2-7; 8 nucleotides align to TRBD2. Germline CDR1 SGHRS, CDR2 YFSETQ. J gave up 4 bases and V 1 base, and 4 bases lay outside the gene matches. The length of the CDR3 is 14 residues. The CDR3 sequence is CASSLTSGLYEQYF. Here the CDR3 DNA reads TGCGCCAGCAGCTTGACTAGCGGTCTTTACGAGCAGTACTTC.

In DNA, the CDR3 is TGCGCCAGCAGCTTGGTACCCACAGTACTAGCCAAAAACATTCAGTACTTC. This codes for CASSLVPTVLAKNIQYF. The chain employs TRBV5-1 and TRBJ2-4; unclear D gene. This CDR3 spans 17 amino acids. Germline CDR1 is SGHRS and CDR2 is YFSETQ. The V gene lost 0 bases and the J gene lost 0 bases, with 13 bases spanning the gap.

The chain employs TRBV6-2 or TRBV6-3 and TRBJ2-5, with D perhaps TRBD2 (6 bases). Trimming took 0 bases from V and 9 from J, leaving 14 bases between them. Germline V gives CDR1 MNHEY, CDR2 SVGEGT. There are 14 residues in the CDR3. The CDR3 sequence is CASSYSRAAGPQYF. CDR3 bases: TGTGCCAGCAGTTACTCCAGGGCCGCGGGACCCCAGTACTTC.

This clone ranks as medium-sized (0.01 to 0.1%). The rearrangement uses TRBV6-4 and TRBJ2-3; 9 nucleotides agree with TRBD2. J gave up 2 bases and V 11 bases, and 2 bases lay outside the gene matches. The germline V gene encodes CDR1 MRHNA and CDR2 SNTAGT. The CDR3 covers 12 residues. CDR3 in amino acids: CAGTSTTDTQYF. In DNA, the CDR3 is TGTGCCGGGACTAGCACCACAGATACGCAGTATTTT.

This chain joins TRBV5-1 and TRBJ2-5; the match to TRBD2 covers 13 bases. The germline gives CDR1 SGHRS, CDR2 YFSETQ. V was clipped by 0 bases and J by 4 bases; unmatched bases: 0. This CDR3 has 15 amino acids. The CDR3 DNA reads TGCGCCAGCAGCTTGGGACTAGCGGGAGGAGAGACCCAGTACTTC. Protein: CASSLGLAGGETQYF.

The chain uses TRBV9 and TRBJ2-5, with no clear D. The germline V and J ends were trimmed by 0 bases and 4 bases, with 13 bases remaining between them. This CDR3 is 15 amino acids long. CDR1 and CDR2 from the germline V gene are SGDLS and YYNGEE. CDR3 nucleotides: TGTGCCAGCAGCGTAGACTACACCCGGAGAGAGACCCAGTACTTC. This sequence encodes CASSVDYTRRETQYF.

V and J are TRBV19 and TRBJ2-7; TRBD1 might be the D (5 bases). CDR3 size: 12 residues. The V end was cut by 5 bases, the J end by 3 bases, with 8 bases between. The germline V gene has CDR1 LNHDA and CDR2 SQIVND (reference sequence). As DNA, the CDR3 is TGTGCCAGTAGTTCCCAGGGCTACGAGCAGTACTTC. Protein: CASSSQGYEQYF. The full variable domain, its missing parts supplied by reference TRBV19 and TRBJ2-7, is DGGITQSPKYLFRKEGQNVTLSCEQNLNHDAMYWYRQDPGQGLRLIYYSQIVNDFQKGDIAEGYSVSREKKESFPLTVTSAQKNPTAFYLCASSSQGYEQYFGPGTRLTVT.

This CDR3 is CSPPVSTSWNHEQFF. CDR3 coding DNA: TGCAGCCCCCCGGTTTCCACTAGCTGGAACCATGAGCAGTTCTTC. This chain connects TRBV29-1 to TRBJ2-1; D is perhaps TRBD2 (6 bases). V shed 8 bases and J shed 8 bases, with 25 bases lying between them. Germline V gene data show CDR1 as SQVTM and CDR2 as ANQGSEA. The CDR3 is made up of 15 amino acids.

The V and J genes are TRBV18 and TRBJ1-6; D remains unclear. Per germline, CDR1 KGHSH and CDR2 LQKENI. This CDR3 has 16 amino acids. V was clipped by 5 bases and J by 7 bases, with 18 bases between them. The CDR3 DNA reads TGTGCCAGCTCATCGCGGGCCCCAGCCGCAAATTCACCCCTCCACTTT. Translating it yields CASSSRAPAANSPLHF.

This clone occurred a few times. The chain is built from TRBV30 and TRBJ1-5, with a tentative D call TRBD1 (6 bases). The CDR3 runs to 14 residues. Germline CDR1 reads GTSNPN; CDR2 reads SVGIG (reference sequence). V was shortened by 4 bases and J by 2 bases, with 12 bases between the two germline ends. The chain's CDR3 is CAWTTGMGNQPQHF. The DNA for the CDR3 is TGTGCCTGGACCACAGGGATGGGCAATCAGCCCCAGCATTTT.

This chain links TRBV30 with TRBJ1-1, with D possibly being TRBD1 (5 bases). CDR1 is GTSNPN and CDR2 is SVGIG in the germline V gene (reference sequence). V gave up 4 bases and J gave up 3 bases, with 12 bases separating them. The CDR3 is 13 amino acids. The CDR3 is CAWKDTWDTEAFF. The CDR3 nucleotides read TGTGCCTGGAAGGACACCTGGGACACTGAAGCTTTCTTT.